Listed below are T cell receptor beta chains from one sample, sequenced in a study of T cell repertoires in cytomegalovirus infection. MiXCR, run by TCRdb on the reads, gives a single entry per CDR3 protein. The sample shows some 43,000 distinct CDR3 sequences, about a fifth of them seen only once. Their antigen targets remain unknown. The sample consisted of CD8+ T cells from cultured PBMCs, taken from culture after CMV antigen stimulation. The receptors derive from a human donor in good health (CMV status not recorded). Some clones in this sample may be carry-over from other donors' samples. Each CDR3 is given with its conserved first and last residue. D genes are given only for firm matches. Size is omitted from some rows. Given values are once, few, many or a class for expanded clones.

clone size,V gene,J gene,D gene,CDR3 DNA,CDR3 protein
-,TRBV9,TRBJ2-5,TRBD2,TGTGCCAGCGGCACTAGCGGGGTGAAACAAGAGACCCAGTACTTC,CASGTSGVKQETQYF
-,TRBV2,TRBJ2-5,TRBD2,TGTGCCAGCAGTCCTCAAGCGGGGGGCATTGAGACCCAGTACTTC,CASSPQAGGIETQYF
-,TRBV19,TRBJ1-4,-,TGTGCCAGTAGACCCCGGACAGCAACTAATGAAAAACTGTTTTTT,CASRPRTATNEKLFF
few,TRBV12-3/TRBV12-4,TRBJ1-2,-,TGTGCCAGCAGCAGCACAGGGAAACATGGCTACACCTTC,CASSSTGKHGYTF
few,TRBV7-6,TRBJ2-7,-,TGTGCCAGCAGCGTCCACGACGAGCAGTACTTC,CASSVHDEQYF
-,TRBV4-3,TRBJ2-5,-,TGCGCCAGCAGCCAAGGAGCTCGGTACCAAGAGACCCAGTACTTC,CASSQGARYQETQYF
-,TRBV12-3/TRBV12-4,TRBJ1-1,-,TGTGCCAGCACCACCACAGGGAAAACTGAAGCTTTCTTT,CASTTTGKTEAFF
-,TRBV7-9,TRBJ2-7,-,TGTGCCAGCAGCTTAGTTCGGGGGTCTACCTACGAGCAGTACTTC,CASSLVRGSTYEQYF
few,TRBV6-2/TRBV6-3,TRBJ2-1,-,TGTGCCAGCATTGATGACAGTCTCTACAATGAGCAGTTCTTC,CASIDDSLYNEQFF
-,TRBV7-9,TRBJ2-1,-,TGTGCCAGCAGCCTCGGGACTCCTTGGGATGAGCAGTTCTTC,CASSLGTPWDEQFF
-,TRBV7-2,TRBJ2-2,-,TGTGCCAGCAGCTTAGTGAAGCGGGCGAACACCGGGGAGCTGTTTTTT,CASSLVKRANTGELFF
-,TRBV6-5,TRBJ2-2,-,TGTGCCAGCAGTTACTCAATGATTTGGGGAGGTGAGAACACCGGGGAGCTGTTTTTT,CASSYSMIWGGENTGELFF
-,TRBV6-5,TRBJ2-7,-,TGTGCCAGCAGCGCCGGACCAGGACAGTCCTACGAGCAGTACTTC,CASSAGPGQSYEQYF
-,TRBV9,TRBJ2-7,TRBD1,TGTGCCAGCAGCGTAGGGGGACAGACCTACGAGCAGTACTTC,CASSVGGQTYEQYF
once,TRBV7-9,TRBJ2-3,TRBD1,TGTGCCAGCAGCTCCACCTCGACAGGGGTAACAGATACGCAGTATTTT,CASSSTSTGVTDTQYF
-,TRBV19,TRBJ2-1,-,TGTGCCAGTAGTACCCGCGTCGGGGGACCTCACAATGAGCAGTTCTTC,CASSTRVGGPHNEQFF
-,TRBV6-1,TRBJ1-5,-,TGTGCCAGCAGTGACGCCCAGCTAAATCAGCCCCAGCATTTT,CASSDAQLNQPQHF
few,TRBV7-2,TRBJ2-7,TRBD2,TGTGCCAGCAGCCTTACCGGGGGGTCCTACGAGCAGTACTTC,CASSLTGGSYEQYF
-,TRBV29-1,TRBJ1-1,-,TGCAGCGTTGAGGGAGGCGGGACGACCTTTAGGAACACTGAAGCTTTCTTT,CSVEGGGTTFRNTEAFF
-,TRBV27,TRBJ2-3,-,TGTGCCAGCAGTTTCCGACTAGTCGCCGTAGATACGCAGTATTTT,CASSFRLVAVDTQYF
-,TRBV28,TRBJ2-5,TRBD2,TGTGCCAGCAGTACTCTAGCGGAGTTTCAAGAGACCCAGTACTTC,CASSTLAEFQETQYF